What follows are 26 T cell receptor beta chains derived from one specimen sequenced in a study of TIL therapy for anti-PD-1-resistant metastatic lung cancer. Time point denoted: pre-treatment sample, taken before nivolumab and TIL therapy. The libraries were made with immunoSEQ v3. Data came from immunoSEQ multiplex PCR; TCRdb stores just in-frame clones and leaves some out. Of about 60,000 clones listed, 69% are singletons. The sequences come from blood, collected at baseline. The receptors were gathered from a person aged 25-85 years with non-small cell lung cancer.

The CDR3 is CASSSFAGTTNYGYTF. The CDR3 DNA is TGTGCCAGCAGTTCCTTCGCAGGGACTACTAACTATGGCTACACCTTC. The chain links TRBV6-5 to TRBJ1-2, with D possibly TRBD1 on 5 matching bases. The CDR3 is 16 amino acids. V shed 4 bases and J shed 0 bases, with 15 bases lying between them. CDR1 is MNHEY, CDR2 SVGAGI, per germline.

V usage is TRBV6-5 and J usage is TRBJ1-5; perhaps TRBD1 as D (5 bases). CDR3 length equals 13 residues. Germline loops: CDR1 MNHEY, CDR2 SVGAGI. The V and J ends lost 2 bases and 6 bases respectively, with 8 bases between them. The CDR3 protein is CASSYGRAQPQHF. The DNA of the CDR3 is TGTGCCAGCAGTTACGGCAGGGCTCAGCCCCAGCATTTT.

The V and J genes are TRBV5-5 and TRBJ2-5; D is perhaps TRBD1 (6 bases). V was trimmed by 6 bases and J by 2 bases, leaving 8 bases between them. The CDR3 extends over 12 amino acids. Per the germline V gene, CDR1 is SGHKS and CDR2 is YYEKEE (reference sequence). The CDR3 bases are TGTGCCAGCAACAGGGATCAAGAGACCCAGTACTTC. It specifies CASNRDQETQYF.

This clone was counted many times. The rearrangement uses TRBV6-1 and TRBJ1-1; D remains ambiguous. Germline lookup yields CDR1 MNHNS and CDR2 SASEGT. The CDR3 runs 13 residues. The germline V and J ends were trimmed by 8 bases and 7 bases, with 17 bases remaining between them. In DNA form, the CDR3 reads TGTGCCAGCTGCTTCGGGTCCAGAGTTGAAGCTTTCTTT. Protein product: CASCFGSRVEAFF.

The rearrangement joins TRBV30 to TRBJ2-5; no clear D gene. The CDR3 has 13 residues. Trimming pared 0 bases from V and 1 base from J, leaving 6 bases between. Germline V gives CDR1 GTSNPN, CDR2 SVGIG (reference sequence). The CDR3 reads CAWSVGSQETQYF. In nucleotides, the CDR3 is TGTGCCTGGAGTGTGGGGTCCCAAGAGACCCAGTACTTC.

This clone was detected only a few times. V and J are TRBV28 and TRBJ2-1; D unresolved. Trimming cost V 2 bases and J 6 bases, with 8 bases left between them. This CDR3 comprises 13 residues. The germline CDR1 and CDR2 sequences are MDHEN and SYDVKM. DNA for the CDR3: TGTGCCAGCAGTTTAGCCTGGGGCAATGAGCAGTTCTTC. Amino acid sequence: CASSLAWGNEQFF.

CDR3 in DNA: TGTGCCTGGAGTGCCGGGATGAACACTGAAGCTTTCTTT. Translating gives CAWSAGMNTEAFF. The chain combines TRBV30 with TRBJ1-1; D not certain. CDR1 and CDR2 from the germline V gene are GTSNPN and SVGIG (reference sequence). The CDR3 has 13 residues. Trimming left V 1 base short and J 0 bases short, with 6 bases between. Supplemented by reference TRBV30 and TRBJ1-1, the full variable domain reads SQTIHQWPATLVQPVGSPLSLECTVEGTSNPNLYWYRQAAGRGLQLLFYSVGIGQISSEVPQNLSASRPQDRQFILSSKKLLLSDSGFYLCAWSAGMNTEAFFGQGTRLTVV.

The rearrangement joins TRBV11-2 to TRBJ1-1; no definite D call. The CDR3 runs 12 residues. Trimming left V 5 bases short and J 1 base short, with 5 bases between. CDR1 is SGHAT, CDR2 FQNNGV, per germline. Here the CDR3 reads CASSQWNTEAFF. The CDR3 DNA reads as TGTGCCAGCAGCCAGTGGAACACTGAAGCTTTCTTT.

The J gene is TRBJ1-2, the V gene TRBV6-5; 9 positions agree with TRBD1. Germline V CDR1 and CDR2: MNHEY, SVGAGI. V shed 6 bases, J shed 8 bases, and the junction held 7 bases outside the gene matches. There are 13 residues in the CDR3. CDR3 sequence reads: CASSRTGDQGYTF. Here the CDR3 DNA reads TGTGCCAGCAGCCGGACAGGGGATCAGGGCTACACCTTC.

This chain connects TRBV5-6 to TRBJ2-3; the match to TRBD2 covers 11 bases. CDR1 is SGHDT and CDR2 is YYEEEE in the germline V gene. The J segment lost 6 bases and the V segment lost 4 bases, leaving 16 bases of the junction unmatched. The CDR3 covers 18 residues. CDR3 residues: CASSPKASSGRVTDTQYF. The CDR3, as DNA: TGTGCCAGCAGCCCAAAGGCGAGTAGCGGGAGGGTAACGGATACGCAGTATTTT.

This chain joins TRBV30 and TRBJ2-1; D gene ambiguous. Germline CDR1 and CDR2: GTSNPN and SVGIG (reference sequence). CDR3 length equals 11 residues. Trimming removed 0 bases from V and 7 bases from J, with 4 bases in between. Written as DNA, the CDR3 is TGTGCCTGGAGTGTTACGAATGAGCAGTTCTTC. The encoded protein is CAWSVTNEQFF.

The chain combines TRBV2 with TRBJ2-7; 7 bases align to TRBD1. This CDR3 region has 16 residues. Trimming at V came to 4 bases and at J to 0 bases, leaving 9 bases not matched to a gene. Germline-derived CDR1 and CDR2 are SNHLY and FYNNEI. The CDR3 nucleotides read TGTGCCAGCAGTGGTGGCCCGGGACAGCGCTCCTACGAGCAGTACTTC. The encoded protein is CASSGGPGQRSYEQYF.

The J gene is TRBJ1-2, the V gene TRBV27; unclear D gene. V was shortened by 8 bases and J by 7 bases, with 14 bases between the two germline ends. CDR3 length: 12 amino acids. Germline values: CDR1 MNHEY, CDR2 SMNVEV (reference sequence). The CDR3 reads CASLSRGGGYTF. CDR3 bases: TGTGCCAGCCTTTCGCGGGGTGGTGGCTACACCTTC.

Regarding this clone: Distinct nucleotide sequences in the sample also encode this CDR3. This rearrangement joins TRBV7-9 to TRBJ1-2; no reliable D call. V dropped 1 base and J dropped 5 bases, with 5 bases sitting between them. Germline V CDR1 and CDR2: SEHNR, FQNEAQ (reference sequence). The CDR3 covers 12 residues. The CDR3 protein is CASSLGGYGYTF. The CDR3 region has the DNA TGTGCCAGCAGCTTAGGGGGATATGGCTACACCTTC.

The V and J genes are TRBV6-5 and TRBJ2-1; possibly TRBD1 for D (5 bases). Trimming removed 6 bases at V and 4 bases at J, with 13 bases between. From germline, CDR1 is MNHEY and CDR2 SVGAGI. The CDR3 totals 14 residues. CDR3 sequence reads: CASSDSRPYNEQFF. CDR3 in DNA: TGTGCCAGCAGCGACAGCAGGCCATACAATGAGCAGTTCTTC.

In its sample, this clone is medium-sized. The chain has TRBV11-2 and TRBJ1-3, with D unclear. The CDR3 runs to 15 residues. Germline CDR1 SGHAT, CDR2 FQNNGV. V lost 0 bases and J lost 3, with 9 bases in between. The CDR3: CASSLEIQLGNTIYF. DNA of the CDR3: TGTGCCAGCAGCTTAGAAATACAGCTTGGAAACACCATATATTTT.

This chain joins TRBV29-1 and TRBJ2-2; 9 bases line up with TRBD2. Germline CDR1 is SQVTM and CDR2 is ANQGSEA. After removal of 4 bases from V and 6 bases from J, the junction contained 6 bases not matched to a gene. This CDR3 is 14 amino acids long. The CDR3 region is CSVGGGRVSGELFF. In nucleotides, the CDR3 is TGCAGCGTTGGGGGCGGGAGGGTTTCCGGGGAGCTGTTTTTT.

This clone has just one count. The CDR3 DNA sequence: TGTGCCAGCACCCCGGACAGTAGCTCCTACAATGAGCAGTTCTTC. Translated, it gives CASTPDSSSYNEQFF. V is TRBV2 and J is TRBJ2-1; possible D gene TRBD1, 6 bases. From germline, CDR1 is SNHLY and CDR2 FYNNEI. Trimming removed 7 bases from V and 0 bases from J, with 13 bases in between. This CDR3 is 15 amino acids long.

The chain has TRBV5-1 and TRBJ1-2; TRBD1 might be the D (5 bases). V was cut by 4 bases and J by 5 bases, with 9 bases left in between. The CDR3 sequence is 12 residues long. The germline gives CDR1 SGHRS, CDR2 YFSETQ. The CDR3 here is CASSQTDYGYTF. The CDR3 DNA follows: TGCGCCAGCAGCCAGACAGATTATGGCTACACCTTC.

The V gene is TRBV7-8, the J gene TRBJ2-7; D possibly corresponds to TRBD1 (6 bases). Germline CDR1 and CDR2: SGHVS and FQNEAQ. The CDR3 sequence is 14 residues long. The V end was cut by 3 bases, the J end by 2 bases, with 11 bases between. The chain's CDR3 is CASSLQPGAYEQYF. The CDR3 coding sequence is TGTGCCAGCAGCTTGCAGCCAGGGGCCTACGAGCAGTACTTC.

The chain couples TRBV9 to TRBJ2-3; no clear D gene. Germline CDR1 SGDLS, CDR2 YYNGEE. The CDR3 contains 13 residues. V lost 4 bases to trimming and J lost 4 bases, with 10 bases between them. The CDR3 sequence: CASSYRLADTQYF. The CDR3 region has the DNA TGTGCCAGCAGCTACCGGCTCGCAGATACGCAGTATTTT.

The V gene is TRBV4-2, the J gene TRBJ1-1; 7 bases match TRBD1. This CDR3 region has 15 residues. In germline, CDR1 is LGHNA, CDR2 YNFKEQ. V lost 1 base, J lost 1 base, and 3 bases stayed unmatched. In nucleotides, the CDR3 is TGTGCCAGCAGCCAAGTGGGACAGACGAACACTGAAGCTTTCTTT. Its protein is CASSQVGQTNTEAFF.

The gene calls are TRBV7-2 and TRBJ1-5; D call uncertain. This CDR3 spans 14 amino acids. Germline CDR1 and CDR2: SGHTA and FQGNSA. V gave up 5 bases and J gave up 4 bases, with 12 bases separating them. CDR3 bases: TGTGCCAGCAGCCCAGCGGCAGGTAATCAGCCCCAGCATTTT. Translation: CASSPAAGNQPQHF.

The chain employs TRBV7-9 and TRBJ2-7; TRBD1 matches at 7 bases. CDR3 length: 14 residues. V shed 6 bases and J 2 bases; nucleotides not matched to a gene: 7. The germline gives CDR1 SEHNR, CDR2 FQNEAQ (reference sequence). The CDR3 DNA reads TGTGCCAGCAGTAGACAGGGATTGACCTACGAGCAGTACTTC. This sequence encodes CASSRQGLTYEQYF.

This chain joins TRBV2 and TRBJ2-3; perhaps TRBD2 as D (5 bases). This CDR3 is 16 amino acids long. V was clipped by 4 bases and J by 5 bases, with 19 bases between them. Germline assignment: CDR1 SNHLY and CDR2 FYNNEI. The CDR3 here is CASSARRRIIGDTQYF. The CDR3 coding sequence is TGTGCCAGCAGTGCGCGGAGGCGGATCATTGGAGATACGCAGTATTTT.

The chain has TRBV5-4 and TRBJ2-7, with D perhaps TRBD2 (6 bases). V lost 4 bases and J 6 bases, leaving 14 bases between the germline ends. The CDR3 has 13 residues. The germline V gene encodes CDR1 SGHNT and CDR2 YYREEE (reference sequence). CDR3: CASSLLMGGEQYF. As DNA, the CDR3 is TGTGCCAGCAGCCTCCTCATGGGAGGCGAGCAGTACTTC.